This section outlines one TCR beta chain sequence together with its context. This sample was taken from a study of cytomegalovirus exposure and HLA in healthy donors. Measured with immunoSEQ multiplex PCR; TCRdb has only the in-frame clones, and not every one. Of roughly 120,000 clones in the sample, 88% were seen once. Germline V gene lookup returns CDR1 SEHNR and CDR2 FQNEAQ (reference sequence). This CDR3 has 14 residues. J gave up 5 bases and V 3 bases, and 5 bases lay outside the gene matches. The chain joins TRBV7-9 to TRBJ2-5, with TRBD1 matching over 8 bases. Material for sequencing was PBMCs. The source is a woman aged 18-35 years in good health and CMV-seropositive. DNA of the CDR3: TGTGCCAGCAGCTTGGCAGGGGGCCTCGAGACCCAGTACTTC. This gives the protein CASSLAGGLETQYF.